These 2 T cell receptor beta chains came from one sample sequenced in a study of T cell repertoires in cytomegalovirus infection. Via MiXCR, TCRdb re-called the reads, giving one row per CDR3 protein. The table records almost 500,000 distinct CDR3 sequences, about 11% of them present only once. Input material: PBMCs. Receptors were obtained from a human donor in good health (CMV status not recorded). Some clones in this sample may be carry-over from other donors' samples.

This rearrangement joins TRBV3-1 to TRBJ1-1; 8 bases are shared with TRBD1. J gave up 5 bases and V 0 bases, and 2 bases lay outside the gene matches. This CDR3 is 14 amino acids long. Germline lookup yields CDR1 LGHDT and CDR2 YNNKEL (reference sequence). CDR3 bases: TGTGCCAGCAGCCAAGACAGGGGGCGGACTGAAGCTTTCTTT. Translated, it gives CASSQDRGRTEAFF.

The chain employs TRBV19 and TRBJ1-2; 7 positions match TRBD1. Trimming cost V 4 bases and J 4 bases; bases outside gene matches: 9. Germline CDR1 LNHDA, CDR2 SQIVND (reference sequence). The CDR3 sequence is 15 residues long. In DNA form, the CDR3 reads TGTGCCAGTAGTACCACCGGGACAGTGATCTATGGCTACACCTTC. Protein sequence: CASSTTGTVIYGYTF. The full variable domain, in which reference TRBV19 and TRBJ1-2 provide the parts outside the CDR3, is DGGITQSPKYLFRKEGQNVTLSCEQNLNHDAMYWYRQDPGQGLRLIYYSQIVNDFQKGDIAEGYSVSREKKESFPLTVTSAQKNPTAFYLCASSTTGTVIYGYTFGSGTRLTVV.